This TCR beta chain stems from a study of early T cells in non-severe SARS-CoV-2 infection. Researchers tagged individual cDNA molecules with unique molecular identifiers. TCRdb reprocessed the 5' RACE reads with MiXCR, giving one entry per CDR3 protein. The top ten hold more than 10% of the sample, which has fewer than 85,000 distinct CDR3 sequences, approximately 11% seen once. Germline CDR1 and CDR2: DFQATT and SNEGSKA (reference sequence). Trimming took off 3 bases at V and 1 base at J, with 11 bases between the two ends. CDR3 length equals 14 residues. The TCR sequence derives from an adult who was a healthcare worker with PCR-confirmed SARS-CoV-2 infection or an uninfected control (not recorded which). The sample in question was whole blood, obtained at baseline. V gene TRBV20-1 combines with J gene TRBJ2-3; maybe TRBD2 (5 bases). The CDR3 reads CSASEGWGTDTQYF. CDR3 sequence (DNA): TGCAGTGCTAGCGAGGGATGGGGCACAGATACGCAGTATTTT.